This is a list of T cell receptor beta chains from one sample in a study of cytomegalovirus exposure and HLA in healthy donors. Generated by immunoSEQ multiplex PCR, the TCRdb table keeps only in-frame clones and is missing some. The table lists about 130,000 clones, roughly 86% of them singletons. Sample: PBMCs. The source of these receptors is a man between 25 and 39 years old in good health and CMV-seronegative. Both conserved end residues are part of each CDR3. D genes are given only for firm matches. Part of the rows lack a size; the others show once, few, many or a class for expanded clones.

V	J	size	D	DNA	CDR3
TRBV9	TRBJ1-4	.	TRBD1	TGTGCCAGCAGCGTCGGCAGGGGGGCGATTAATGAAAAACTGTTTTTT	CASSVGRGAINEKLFF
TRBV27	TRBJ2-5	.	.	TGTGCCAGCAGTTTATGGGCCCAAGAGACCCAGTACTTC	CASSLWAQETQYF
TRBV7-3	TRBJ1-2	.	.	TGTGCCAGCAGCTTAAGCCAGTACTATGGCTACACCTTC	CASSLSQYYGYTF
TRBV4-1	TRBJ1-4	.	TRBD1	TGCGCCAGCAGCCAGTACAGGGGGGATGAAAAACTGTTTTTT	CASSQYRGDEKLFF
TRBV6-5	TRBJ1-6	.	.	TGTGCCAGCAGTTCTCGACTGGAGATGGGTTCACCCCTCCACTTT	CASSSRLEMGSPLHF
TRBV7-6	TRBJ2-1	.	.	TGTGCCAGCAGCTCCCACCGGGCGGGGTTGGATAACAATGAGCAGTTCTTC	CASSSHRAGLDNNEQFF
TRBV4-1	TRBJ2-7	.	TRBD1	TGCGCCAGCAGCCTCACAGGGGCCTACGAGCAGTACTTC	CASSLTGAYEQYF
TRBV6-1	TRBJ1-5	.	.	TGTGCCAGCACTCAGGGGACGGGATATCAGCCCCAGCATTTT	CASTQGTGYQPQHF
TRBV6-1	TRBJ2-3	.	.	TGTGCCAGCAGTGAAGGGCCCCGCACAGATACGCAGTATTTT	CASSEGPRTDTQYF
TRBV7-9	TRBJ1-1	.	.	TGTGCCAGCAGGGGCAGAATGAACACTGAAGCTTTCTTT	CASRGRMNTEAFF
TRBV5-4	TRBJ2-3	.	.	TGTGCCAGCAGCTCGATACTAGCTGACACAGATACGCAGTATTTT	CASSSILADTDTQYF
TRBV7-9	TRBJ2-7	few	.	TGTGCCAGCAGCTTCGTATTCGAGCAGTACTTC	CASSFVFEQYF
TRBV6-6	TRBJ2-1	once	TRBD1	TGTGCCAGCAGTTACTCGCTCACAGGGGGGAACAATGAGCAGTTCTTC	CASSYSLTGGNNEQFF
TRBV5-6	TRBJ1-1	.	TRBD1	TGTGCCAGCAGCTTCCTACAGGGGACAACTGAAGCTTTCTTT	CASSFLQGTTEAFF
TRBV5-1	TRBJ2-1	.	TRBD1	TGCGCCAGCAGCTTGAACGGCAGGGGGTATTTGGATGAGCAGTTCTTC	CASSLNGRGYLDEQFF
TRBV19	TRBJ2-7	.	TRBD1	TGTGCCAGTAGACAGACGGCAGGGGGCCACGAGCAGTACTTC	CASRQTAGGHEQYF
TRBV7-9	TRBJ1-4	.	.	TGTGCCAGCAGCCCGCAGGGGGAAAAACTGTTTTTT	CASSPQGEKLFF
TRBV23-1	TRBJ2-5	few	.	TGCGCCAGCAGTCCAGTGGGAGTGGAAGCAGAGACCCAGTACTTC	CASSPVGVEAETQYF
TRBV5-8	TRBJ2-2	.	TRBD1	TGTGCCAGCAGCTATGGGACAGGGCGGACCGGGGAGCTGTTTTTT	CASSYGTGRTGELFF
TRBV6-1	TRBJ1-6	.	.	TGTGCCAGCAGTGAAAGGGGTGGGGCGTCCTATAATTCACCCCTCCACTTT	CASSERGGASYNSPLHF
TRBV2	TRBJ2-5	.	TRBD2	TGTGCCAGCAGACTAGCGGGGGTCCGGCAAGAGACCCAGTACTTC	CASRLAGVRQETQYF
TRBV15	TRBJ2-7	.	.	TGTGCCACCAGCCCGGACAGTGTCCTCGAGCAGTACTTC	CATSPDSVLEQYF
TRBV7-9	TRBJ1-5	.	TRBD1	TGTGCCAGCAGCACGACAGGGAGCAATCAGCCCCAGCATTTT	CASSTTGSNQPQHF
TRBV6-6	TRBJ1-2	.	TRBD1	TGTGCCAGCACCGAACAGGGGGGGAACTATGGCTACACCTTC	CASTEQGGNYGYTF
TRBV10-3	TRBJ1-5	.	TRBD1	TGTGCCATCAGTGCATCCGGGACAGAGAGCAATCAGCCCCAGCATTTT	CAISASGTESNQPQHF
TRBV18	TRBJ2-2	few	TRBD1	TGTGCCAGCTCACCACCGAAACAGGGGCGACCGAACACCGGGGAGCTGTTTTTT	CASSPPKQGRPNTGELFF
TRBV18	TRBJ2-5	.	.	TGTGCCAGCTCAGAGGGAAGCCAAGAGACCCAGTACTTC	CASSEGSQETQYF
TRBV29-1	TRBJ2-2	.	.	TGCAGCGTTGTTGAGGGGAACACCGGGGAGCTGTTTTTT	CSVVEGNTGELFF